This is a list of T cell receptor beta chains from one sample in a study of early T cells in non-severe SARS-CoV-2 infection. MiXCR was run by TCRdb on the 5' RACE reads, yielding one entry per CDR3 protein. The table includes some 26,000 distinct CDR3 sequences, about 4% detected once. The sequenced sample consisted of whole blood. Every receptor here comes from an adult who was a healthcare worker with PCR-confirmed SARS-CoV-2 infection or an uninfected control (not recorded which). Both conserved end residues are part of each CDR3. A D gene is named only where the DNA matches it firmly. Clone size is given for some rows only: seen once, a few or many times, or a class if the clone is expanded.

d_call j_call clone_size v_call cdr3_nt cdr3_aa
TRBD1 TRBJ1-2 many TRBV4-2 TGTGCCAGCAGCACCCGGTGGCGGCGTGGACAGGGCTATGGCTACACCTTC CASSTRWRRGQGYGYTF
NA TRBJ2-7 once TRBV20-1 TGCAGTGCTAGTCCCCAGACGACCTACGAGCAGTACTTC CSASPQTTYEQYF
TRBD1 TRBJ2-5 many TRBV15 TGTGCCACCAGCAGAGATCTACAGGGGGCACAAGAGACCCAGTACTTC CATSRDLQGAQETQYF
NA TRBJ1-1 many TRBV20-1 TGCAGTGCTAGAGAAGGGACGCACACTGAAGCTTTCTTT CSAREGTHTEAFF
NA TRBJ2-3 many TRBV4-2 TGTGCCAGCAGCCGGTCGCGAGGGGGGCAAGATACGCAGTATTTT CASSRSRGGQDTQYF
NA TRBJ1-6 many TRBV5-1 TGCGCCAGCAGCTTGTCCCCCACAGGGATTAATTCACCCCTCCACTTT CASSLSPTGINSPLHF
NA TRBJ2-3 many TRBV11-3 TGTGCCAGCAGCTTAACAGCAGATACGCAGTATTTT CASSLTADTQYF
NA TRBJ2-7 NA TRBV10-3 TGTGCCATCAGTGAGTCGATGGGGAGCTCCTACGAGCAGTACTTC CAISESMGSSYEQYF
NA TRBJ2-7 medium-sized TRBV5-1 TGCGCCAGCAGCTTGGGGGGGACGGGACGAGACGAGCAGTACTTC CASSLGGTGRDEQYF
NA TRBJ1-1 many TRBV28 TGTGCCAGCCGGTCGGACACTGAAGCTTTCTTT CASRSDTEAFF
NA TRBJ1-1 few TRBV9 TGTGCCAGCAGCCCATGGGGGACGACAGGGAACACTGAAGCTTTCTTT CASSPWGTTGNTEAFF
NA TRBJ1-6 many TRBV3-1 TGTGCCAGCAGCCAGAGTAGGGGAGCCCATTCACCCCTCCACTTT CASSQSRGAHSPLHF
NA TRBJ2-7 NA TRBV7-2 TGTGCCAGCAGCTTGGATCCAGGTCTCGAGCAGTACTTC CASSLDPGLEQYF
NA TRBJ2-3 many TRBV29-1 TGCAGCGTTCGACAGGGAGGGCCGTCCACAGATACGCAGTATTTT CSVRQGGPSTDTQYF
TRBD2 TRBJ2-7 many TRBV11-2 TGTGCCAGCAGCCCCGGGTCGTCTAGCGGCGCCCTGAGGAACGAGCAGTACTTC CASSPGSSSGALRNEQYF
NA TRBJ2-3 many TRBV7-3 TGTGCCAGCAGCTTCCAGGGATCGAGCACAGATACGCAGTATTTT CASSFQGSSTDTQYF
NA TRBJ1-2 few TRBV28 TGTGCCAGCAGTGCGCTGCAGGGGGGCTACACCTTC CASSALQGGYTF
NA TRBJ2-5 few TRBV19 TGTGCCAGTAGTATGACAGGGAGCGGGAGTCGGACCCAGTACTTC CASSMTGSGSRTQYF
NA TRBJ2-2 many TRBV19 TGTGCCAGTAGGGGATTTGGAGGGGTCCAGGAGGTCACCGGGGAGCTGTTTTTT CASRGFGGVQEVTGELFF
NA TRBJ1-6 many TRBV20-1 TGCAGTGCTAGAGATCAGTTGGGGGCCCCCTATAATTCACCCCTCCACTTT CSARDQLGAPYNSPLHF
NA TRBJ1-3 NA TRBV11-3 TGTGCCAGCAGCCGGGACTCTGGAAACACCATATATTTT CASSRDSGNTIYF
NA TRBJ2-3 NA TRBV5-1 TGCGCCAGCAGCTCTTCCTACAGGGAAACAGATACGCAGTATTTT CASSSSYRETDTQYF
NA TRBJ1-1 NA TRBV2 TGTGCCAGCAGTGATGCAGAGGGCACTGAAGCTTTCTTT CASSDAEGTEAFF
TRBD1 TRBJ2-4 many TRBV7-9 TGTGCCAGCAGCCATAGGACAGGGAGAAACATTCAGTACTTC CASSHRTGRNIQYF
TRBD1 TRBJ1-5 many TRBV12-5 TGTGCTAGTGCCCCAGGGGGCCTGAGCAATCAGCCCCAGCATTTT CASAPGGLSNQPQHF
TRBD2 TRBJ2-1 many TRBV10-3 TGTGCCATCAGTGAACCTACTAGCGGGAGGTTGAGTGAGCAGTTCTTC CAISEPTSGRLSEQFF
TRBD2 TRBJ2-5 many TRBV27 TGTGCCAGCAGTTTATTCGGGGGGGCAGAGGAGACCCAGTACTTC CASSLFGGAEETQYF